This entry concerns a single TCR beta chain. UMIs were included in TCR beta cDNA generated by 5'RACE template switching. TCRdb reprocessed the 5' RACE reads, with one entry per CDR3 protein and no DNA. The specimen's table records some 300,000 distinct CDR3 sequences. This specimen belongs to a study of T cells expressing NK-cell markers. Background on the study: Repertoire data for TCR beta were derived from sorted T cells (CD3+CD56+NKG2C+, CD3+CD56+NKG2C- and CD3+CD56-NKG2C+). HCMV seropositivity characterized most of the eight sequenced donors, and seronegativity one.

Germline values: CDR1 SGHAT, CDR2 FQNNGV. The CDR3 covers 18 residues. The chain combines TRBV11-2 with TRBJ2-3; TCRdb proposes TRBD2, but this gene call is untestable without DNA. The source of this sequence is a man aged 18 to 35 in good health. Material for sequencing was blood T cells: a sorted CD56 or NKG2C T cell subset, CD4+ or CD8+ T cells, or bulk PBMC T cells (not recorded which). The CDR3 region is CASSLRSRGAYGTDTQYF.